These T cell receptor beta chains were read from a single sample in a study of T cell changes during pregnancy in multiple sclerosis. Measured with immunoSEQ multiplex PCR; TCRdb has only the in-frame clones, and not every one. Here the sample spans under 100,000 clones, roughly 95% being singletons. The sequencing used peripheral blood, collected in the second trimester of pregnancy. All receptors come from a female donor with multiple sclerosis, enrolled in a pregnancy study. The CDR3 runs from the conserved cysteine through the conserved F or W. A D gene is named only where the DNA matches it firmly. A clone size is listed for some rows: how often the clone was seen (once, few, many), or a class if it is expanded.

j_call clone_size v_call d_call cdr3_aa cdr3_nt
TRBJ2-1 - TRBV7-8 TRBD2 CASSPGLAGYNEQFF TGTGCCAGCAGTCCGGGACTAGCGGGATACAATGAGCAGTTCTTC
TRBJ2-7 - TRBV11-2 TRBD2 CASSFGTSGNEQYF TGTGCCAGCAGCTTCGGGACTAGCGGGAACGAGCAGTACTTC
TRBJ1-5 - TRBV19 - CASTNVRGGAPQPQHF TGTGCCAGTACCAACGTTAGGGGGGGAGCCCCTCAGCCCCAGCATTTT
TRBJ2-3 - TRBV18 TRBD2 CASSPTSGRGTDTQYF TGTGCCAGCTCGCCAACTAGCGGGAGAGGCACAGATACGCAGTATTTT
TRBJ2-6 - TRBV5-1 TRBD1 CASSPLRQGSGANVLTF TGCGCCAGCAGCCCACTCCGACAGGGCTCTGGGGCCAACGTCCTGACTTTC
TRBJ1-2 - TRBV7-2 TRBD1 CASSPATGHPGYTF TGTGCCAGCAGCCCCGCGACAGGGCATCCTGGCTACACCTTC
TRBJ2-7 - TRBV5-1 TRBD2 CASPRGGGYEQYF TGCGCCAGCCCACGGGGGGGAGGCTACGAGCAGTACTTC
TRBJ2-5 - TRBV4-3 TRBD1 CASSQEIPGQQETQYF TGCGCCAGCAGCCAGGAAATCCCGGGACAGCAAGAGACCCAGTACTTC
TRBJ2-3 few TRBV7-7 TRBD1 CASSPRQGSDTQYF TGTGCCAGCAGCCCTAGACAGGGATCAGATACGCAGTATTTT
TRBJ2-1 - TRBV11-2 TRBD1 CASSPQGAGAGDEQFF TGTGCCAGCAGCCCCCAGGGGGCTGGGGCTGGAGATGAGCAGTTCTTC
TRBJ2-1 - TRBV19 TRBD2 CASSQRGSSYNEQFF TGTGCCAGTAGCCAGCGGGGCAGTTCCTACAATGAGCAGTTCTTC
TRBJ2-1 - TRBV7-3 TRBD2 CASSLRLAGLNSEQFF TGTGCCAGCAGCTTAAGACTAGCGGGACTAAACAGTGAGCAGTTCTTC
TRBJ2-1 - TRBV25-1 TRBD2 CASRDSGSSYNEQFF TGTGCCAGCAGGGATAGCGGGAGCTCCTACAATGAGCAGTTCTTC
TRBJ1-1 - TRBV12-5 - CASGLVLGPEGTEAFF TGTGCTAGTGGTTTGGTACTCGGTCCTGAGGGCACTGAAGCTTTCTTT
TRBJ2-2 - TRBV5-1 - CASSLRVGIGELFF TGCGCCAGCAGTCTTCGGGTAGGAATCGGGGAGCTGTTTTTT
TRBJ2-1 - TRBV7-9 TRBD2 CASSSLKAGGVNEQFF TGTGCCAGCAGCTCCCTTAAGGCGGGAGGAGTCAATGAGCAGTTCTTC
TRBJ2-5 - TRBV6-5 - CASSFSGTGVGETQYF TGTGCCAGCAGTTTCTCCGGGACGGGGGTCGGAGAGACCCAGTACTTC
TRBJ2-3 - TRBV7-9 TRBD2 CASSPLGLAGTDTQYF TGTGCCAGCAGCCCCTTGGGACTAGCGGGCACAGATACGCAGTATTTT
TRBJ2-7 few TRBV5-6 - CASSLGLSTYEQYF TGTGCCAGCAGCTTGGGACTCTCAACCTACGAGCAGTACTTC
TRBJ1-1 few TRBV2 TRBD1 CASSDGQGVEAFF TGTGCCAGCAGTGACGGACAGGGGGTTGAAGCTTTCTTT
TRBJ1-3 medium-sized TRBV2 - CASSAAQAGNTIYF TGTGCCAGCAGTGCTGCGCAGGCTGGAAACACCATATATTTT
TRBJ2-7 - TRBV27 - CASSPLAGYSYEQYF TGTGCCAGCAGTCCCCTCGCAGGGTACTCCTACGAGCAGTACTTC
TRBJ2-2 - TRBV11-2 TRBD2 CASSPGGGSNTGELFF TGTGCCAGCAGCCCCGGGGGGGGTTCGAACACCGGGGAGCTGTTTTTT
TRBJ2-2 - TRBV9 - CASSEVGGNTGELFF TGTGCCAGCAGCGAGGTCGGGGGGAACACCGGGGAGCTGTTTTTT
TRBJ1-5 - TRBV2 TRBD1 CASSGQGASNQPQHF TGTGCCAGCAGCGGACAGGGGGCCAGCAATCAGCCCCAGCATTTT
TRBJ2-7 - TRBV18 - CASSPPRQGVGEQYF TGTGCCAGCTCACCACCGCGGCAGGGCGTTGGCGAGCAGTACTTC
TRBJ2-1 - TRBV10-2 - CASSSLSEQFF TGCGCCAGCAGTTCGTTGTCGGAGCAGTTCTTC
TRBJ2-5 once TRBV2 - CASSLSLPETQYF TGTGCCAGCAGTCTTTCTCTACCGGAGACCCAGTACTTC
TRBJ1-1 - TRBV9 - CASSGGGFMNTEAFF TGTGCCAGCAGCGGTGGAGGGTTCATGAACACTGAAGCTTTCTTT
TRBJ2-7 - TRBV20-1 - CSASTGTEQYF TGCAGTGCTAGTACAGGGACCGAGCAGTACTTC
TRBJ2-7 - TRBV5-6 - CASSFSVSSYEQYF TGTGCCAGCAGCTTTTCAGTCTCTTCCTACGAGCAGTACTTC
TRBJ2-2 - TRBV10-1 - CASSLTGRTGELFF TGCGCCAGCAGCCTGACAGGGAGGACCGGGGAGCTGTTTTTT
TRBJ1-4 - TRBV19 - CASRDRGWSNEKLFF TGTGCCAGTAGAGATAGGGGGTGGTCTAATGAAAAACTGTTTTTT
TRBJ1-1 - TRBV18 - CASSPDTGSEAFF TGTGCCAGCTCACCAGATACAGGGTCTGAAGCTTTCTTT
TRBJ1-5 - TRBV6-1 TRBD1 CASDNPTGGSQPQHF TGTGCCAGTGACAACCCGACAGGGGGCAGTCAGCCCCAGCATTTT
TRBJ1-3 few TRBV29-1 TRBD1 CSVAPGTGTGNTIYF TGCAGCGTCGCTCCGGGGACAGGGACTGGAAACACCATATATTTT
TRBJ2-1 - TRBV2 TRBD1 CASSETGQGSYNEQFF TGTGCCAGCAGTGAGACGGGACAGGGATCGTACAATGAGCAGTTCTTC
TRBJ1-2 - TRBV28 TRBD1 CASRLTGGHDYGYTF TGTGCCAGCAGGCTAACAGGGGGTCACGACTATGGCTACACCTTC
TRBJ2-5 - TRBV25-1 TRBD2 CASSSQGTTASETQYF TGTGCCAGCAGTAGCCAAGGGACTACCGCTTCGGAGACCCAGTACTTC
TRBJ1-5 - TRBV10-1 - CASSVGVNQPQHF TGCGCCAGCAGTGTAGGGGTGAATCAGCCCCAGCATTTT